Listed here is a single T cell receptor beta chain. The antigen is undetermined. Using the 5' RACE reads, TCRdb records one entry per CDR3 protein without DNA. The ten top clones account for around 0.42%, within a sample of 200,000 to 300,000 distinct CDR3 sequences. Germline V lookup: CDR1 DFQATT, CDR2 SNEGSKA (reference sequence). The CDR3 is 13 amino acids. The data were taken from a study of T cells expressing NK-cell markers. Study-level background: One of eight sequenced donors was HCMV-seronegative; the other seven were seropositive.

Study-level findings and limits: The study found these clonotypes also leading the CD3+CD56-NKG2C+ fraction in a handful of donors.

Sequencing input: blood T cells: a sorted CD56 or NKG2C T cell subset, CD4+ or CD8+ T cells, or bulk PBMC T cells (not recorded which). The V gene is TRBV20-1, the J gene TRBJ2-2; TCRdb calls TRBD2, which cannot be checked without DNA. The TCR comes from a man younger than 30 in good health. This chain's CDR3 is CSVQEGHTGELFF.